The text below deals with one T cell receptor (beta chain). Original handling: The assay estimated nucleated cells by amplifying reference gene primers. The method was immunoSEQ multiplex PCR; TCRdb's version includes in-frame clones alone and lacks a portion of them. V, J and clone size reflect that table, while D and trimming were determined from the DNA. The sample holds about 24,000 clones, approximately 92% seen once. Germline loops: CDR1 MNHNS, CDR2 SASEGT. J gave up 6 bases and V 2 bases, and 6 bases lay outside the gene matches. This CDR3 comprises 15 residues. The data belong to a study of blood T cell repertoires in COVID-19.

This clonotype was sampled from a human donor in a cohort sampled during active COVID-19. Specimen: peripheral blood. The chain recombines TRBV6-1 with TRBJ1-5; TRBD1 matches at 8 bases. The DNA of the CDR3 is TGTGCCAGCAGTGAATTGCAGGGGGCGGTTCAGCCCCAGCATTTT. As protein: CASSELQGAVQPQHF.